Described below is a single TCR beta chain sequence and its context. Its target is unknown. These data are taken from a study of cytomegalovirus exposure and HLA in healthy donors. Study-level information: The approximately 110 validation repertoires used the same platform as the 650 to 750 first-cohort repertoires, a later analysis reported.

While the first cohort had over 650 subjects, the donors belonged to the separate validation cohort of 100 to 150 subjects. The J segment lost 4 bases and the V segment lost 4 bases, leaving 3 bases of the junction unmatched. This CDR3 has 13 residues. Per the germline V gene, CDR1 is MNHEY and CDR2 is SMNVEV (reference sequence). The repertoire was sequenced with immunoSEQ multiplex PCR; TCRdb's copy has only in-frame clones and lacks some. The table has around 170,000 clones, roughly 91% seen once. Study-wide findings and caveats: Cytomegalovirus status, reportedly, was diagnosed with high specificity and sensitivity by the classifier.

The sequenced material came from PBMCs. This clonotype originated in a young man in good health and CMV-seronegative. This chain joins TRBV27 and TRBJ1-2; 7 positions match TRBD1. CDR3 amino acids: CASSSRGTYGYTF. The CDR3 DNA reads as TGTGCCAGCAGTTCCAGGGGGACCTATGGCTACACCTTC.